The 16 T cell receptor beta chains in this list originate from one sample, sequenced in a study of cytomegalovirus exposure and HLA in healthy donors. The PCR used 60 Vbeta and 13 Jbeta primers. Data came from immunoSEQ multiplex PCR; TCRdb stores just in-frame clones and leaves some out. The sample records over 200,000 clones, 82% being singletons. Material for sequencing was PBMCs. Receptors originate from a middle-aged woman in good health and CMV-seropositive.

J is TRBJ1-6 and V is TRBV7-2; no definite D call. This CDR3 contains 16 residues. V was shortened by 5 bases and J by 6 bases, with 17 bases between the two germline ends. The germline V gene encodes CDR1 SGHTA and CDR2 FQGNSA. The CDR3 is CASSPWAIGTNSPLHF. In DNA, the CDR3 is TGTGCCAGCAGCCCTTGGGCCATCGGCACTAATTCACCCCTCCACTTT. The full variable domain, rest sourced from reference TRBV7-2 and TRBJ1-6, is GAGVSQSPSNKVTEKGKDVELRCDPISGHTALYWYRQSLGQGLEFLIYFQGNSAPDKSGLPSDRFSAERTGGSVSTLTIQRTQQEDSAVYLCASSPWAIGTNSPLHFGNGTRLTVT.

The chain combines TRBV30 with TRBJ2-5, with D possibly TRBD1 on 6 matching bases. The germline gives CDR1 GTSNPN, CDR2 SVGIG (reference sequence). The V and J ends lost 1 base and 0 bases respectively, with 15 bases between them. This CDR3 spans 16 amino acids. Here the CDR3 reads CAWSAGVRGYQETQYF. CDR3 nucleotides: TGTGCCTGGAGTGCAGGGGTCAGGGGATACCAAGAGACCCAGTACTTC.

In DNA, the CDR3 is TGTGCCAGTAGAGGACAGGGCAAAACCGGGGAGCTGTTTTTT. Translation gives CASRGQGKTGELFF. This sequence joins TRBV19 and TRBJ2-2, with 8 bases aligning to TRBD1. CDR1 and CDR2 from the germline V gene are LNHDA and SQIVND (reference sequence). The junction had 5 bases not matched to a gene; V was cut back by 6 bases and J by 5 bases. The CDR3 has 14 amino acids.

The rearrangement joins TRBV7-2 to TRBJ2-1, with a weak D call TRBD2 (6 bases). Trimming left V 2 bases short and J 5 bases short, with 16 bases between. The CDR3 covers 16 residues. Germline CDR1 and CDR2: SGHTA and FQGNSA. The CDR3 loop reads CASSLIPSVTHNEQFF. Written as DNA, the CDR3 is TGTGCCAGCAGCTTAATACCTAGCGTTACCCACAATGAGCAGTTCTTC.

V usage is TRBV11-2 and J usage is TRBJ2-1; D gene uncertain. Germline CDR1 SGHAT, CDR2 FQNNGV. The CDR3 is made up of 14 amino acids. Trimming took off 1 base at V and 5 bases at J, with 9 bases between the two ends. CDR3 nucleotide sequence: TGTGCCAGCAGCTTAGTCGTCAGCGACAATGAGCAGTTCTTC. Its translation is CASSLVVSDNEQFF.

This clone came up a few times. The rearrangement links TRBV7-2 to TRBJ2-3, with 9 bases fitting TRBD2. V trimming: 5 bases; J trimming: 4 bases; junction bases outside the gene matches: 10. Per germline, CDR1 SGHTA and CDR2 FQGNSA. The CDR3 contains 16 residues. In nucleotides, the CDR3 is TGTGCCAGCAGCCGGACTGGCGGGAGGGTCGCAGATACGCAGTATTTT. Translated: CASSRTGGRVADTQYF.

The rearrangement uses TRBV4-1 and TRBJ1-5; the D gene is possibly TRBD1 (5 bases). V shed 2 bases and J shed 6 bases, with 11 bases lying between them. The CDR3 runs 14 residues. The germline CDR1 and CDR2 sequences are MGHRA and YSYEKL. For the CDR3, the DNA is TGCGCCAGCAGCCAACTAGGAAGGGGTCAGCCCCAGCATTTT. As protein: CASSQLGRGQPQHF.

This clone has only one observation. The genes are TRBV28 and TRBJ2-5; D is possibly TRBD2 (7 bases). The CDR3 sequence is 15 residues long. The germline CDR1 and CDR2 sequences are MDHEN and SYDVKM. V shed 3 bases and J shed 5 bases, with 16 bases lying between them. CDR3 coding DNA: TGTGCCAGCAGTTTTGGGGGGGCTGTGGGGGAGACCCAGTACTTC. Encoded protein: CASSFGGAVGETQYF.

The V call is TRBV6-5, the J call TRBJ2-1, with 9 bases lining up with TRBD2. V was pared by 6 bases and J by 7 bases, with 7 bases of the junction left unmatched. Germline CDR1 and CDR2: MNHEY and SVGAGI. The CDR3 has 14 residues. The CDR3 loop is CASRKAGGPNEQFF. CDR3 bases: TGTGCCAGCAGGAAGGCGGGAGGGCCTAATGAGCAGTTCTTC.

For the CDR3, the DNA is TGTGCCAGCAGCTTGGCGAGGTTGGGGGGAGAAAAACTGTTTTTT. It is translated as CASSLARLGGEKLFF. The chain combines TRBV5-8 with TRBJ1-4; maybe TRBD1 (5 bases). Trimming took 0 bases from V and 8 from J, leaving 14 bases between them. This CDR3 region has 15 residues. Germline CDR1 SGHTS, CDR2 YDEGEE.

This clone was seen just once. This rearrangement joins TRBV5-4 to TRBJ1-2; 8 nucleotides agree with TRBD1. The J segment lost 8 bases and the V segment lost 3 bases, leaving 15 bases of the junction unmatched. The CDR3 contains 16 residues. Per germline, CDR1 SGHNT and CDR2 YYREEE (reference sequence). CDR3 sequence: CASSSIGAIRGPGYTF. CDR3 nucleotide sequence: TGTGCCAGCAGCTCCATTGGTGCGATCAGGGGGCCCGGCTACACCTTC.

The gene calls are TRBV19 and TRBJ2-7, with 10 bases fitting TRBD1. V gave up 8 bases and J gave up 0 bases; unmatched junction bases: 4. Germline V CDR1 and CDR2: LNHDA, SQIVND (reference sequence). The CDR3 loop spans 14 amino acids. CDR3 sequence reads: CASGRTGGSYEQYF. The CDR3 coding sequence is TGTGCCAGTGGCCGGACAGGGGGCTCCTACGAGCAGTACTTC.

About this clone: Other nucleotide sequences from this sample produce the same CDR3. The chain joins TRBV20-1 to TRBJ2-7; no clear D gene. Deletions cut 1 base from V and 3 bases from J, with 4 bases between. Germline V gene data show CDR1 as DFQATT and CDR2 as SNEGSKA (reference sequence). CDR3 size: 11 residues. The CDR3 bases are TGCAGTGCTAGAGGAGGCTACGAGCAGTACTTC. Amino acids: CSARGGYEQYF.

The CDR3 DNA follows: TGTGCCAGCAGCACACAGGGGGTCGTCTACGAGCAGTACTTC. It codes for CASSTQGVVYEQYF. The chain is built from TRBV11-2 and TRBJ2-7, with 8 bases aligning to TRBD1. The CDR3 contains 14 residues. CDR1 is SGHAT and CDR2 is FQNNGV in the germline V gene. V lost 5 bases and J lost 3; bases outside the gene matches: 6.

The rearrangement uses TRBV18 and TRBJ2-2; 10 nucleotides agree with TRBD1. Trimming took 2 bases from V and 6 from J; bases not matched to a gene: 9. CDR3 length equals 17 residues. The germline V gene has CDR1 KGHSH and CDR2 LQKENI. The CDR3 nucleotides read TGTGCCAGCTCACCATACGACGGGACAGGGGTCGCCGGGGAGCTGTTTTTT. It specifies CASSPYDGTGVAGELFF.

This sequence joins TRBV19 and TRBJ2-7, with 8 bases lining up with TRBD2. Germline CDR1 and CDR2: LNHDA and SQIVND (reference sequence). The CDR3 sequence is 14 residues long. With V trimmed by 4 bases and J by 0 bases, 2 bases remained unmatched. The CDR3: CASSRREGSYEQYF. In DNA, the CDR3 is TGTGCCAGTAGTAGACGGGAGGGCTCCTACGAGCAGTACTTC. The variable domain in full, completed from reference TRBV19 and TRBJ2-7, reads DGGITQSPKYLFRKEGQNVTLSCEQNLNHDAMYWYRQDPGQGLRLIYYSQIVNDFQKGDIAEGYSVSREKKESFPLTVTSAQKNPTAFYLCASSRREGSYEQYFGPGTRLTVT.